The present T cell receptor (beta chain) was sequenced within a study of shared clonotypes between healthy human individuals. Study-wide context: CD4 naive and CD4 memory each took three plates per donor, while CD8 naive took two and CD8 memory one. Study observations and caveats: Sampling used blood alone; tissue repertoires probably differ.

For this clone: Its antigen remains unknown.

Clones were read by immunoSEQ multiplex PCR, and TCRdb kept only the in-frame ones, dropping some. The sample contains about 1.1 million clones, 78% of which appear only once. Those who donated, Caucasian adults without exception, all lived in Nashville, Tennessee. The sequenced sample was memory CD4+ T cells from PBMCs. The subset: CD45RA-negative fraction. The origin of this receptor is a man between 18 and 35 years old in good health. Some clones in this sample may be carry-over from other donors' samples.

The CDR3 here is CASSGSGLSDEQYF. The CDR3 DNA follows: TGTGCCAGCAGTGGAAGTGGACTATCCGACGAGCAGTACTTC. The chain links TRBV28 to TRBJ2-7; tentative D call: TRBD2 (6 bases). V dropped 5 bases and J dropped 5 bases, with 16 bases sitting between them. Germline CDR1 and CDR2: MDHEN and SYDVKM. This CDR3 comprises 14 residues.